The present T cell receptor beta chain was sequenced within a study of blood T cell repertoires in COVID-19. At the level of the study: Italy, Spain and the United States were the sources of the convalescent and acute COVID-19 samples.

In the study's own analysis: Amplification with reference gene primers provided the estimates of nucleated cell counts. Clones were read by immunoSEQ multiplex PCR, and TCRdb kept only the in-frame ones, dropping some. From that table come the V and J calls and clone size; the DNA was used to work out D and trimming. The table shows about 280,000 clones, with around 89% occurring only once. Participant-given clinical history determined each cohort assignment. CDR1 KGHSH and CDR2 LQKENI come from the germline V gene. This CDR3 contains 13 residues. V was pared by 6 bases and J by 3 bases, with 4 bases of the junction left unmatched.

The sequenced sample consisted of PBMCs or T cells enriched from blood (not recorded which). The TCR was taken from a woman aged 55 to 70 in a cohort exposed to, infected with or recovered from COVID-19 (not recorded which). The chain couples TRBV18 to TRBJ1-1; 7 bases match TRBD1. CDR3 loop: CASSRDRDTEAFF. CDR3 coding DNA: TGTGCCAGCTCTAGGGACAGAGACACTGAAGCTTTCTTT.